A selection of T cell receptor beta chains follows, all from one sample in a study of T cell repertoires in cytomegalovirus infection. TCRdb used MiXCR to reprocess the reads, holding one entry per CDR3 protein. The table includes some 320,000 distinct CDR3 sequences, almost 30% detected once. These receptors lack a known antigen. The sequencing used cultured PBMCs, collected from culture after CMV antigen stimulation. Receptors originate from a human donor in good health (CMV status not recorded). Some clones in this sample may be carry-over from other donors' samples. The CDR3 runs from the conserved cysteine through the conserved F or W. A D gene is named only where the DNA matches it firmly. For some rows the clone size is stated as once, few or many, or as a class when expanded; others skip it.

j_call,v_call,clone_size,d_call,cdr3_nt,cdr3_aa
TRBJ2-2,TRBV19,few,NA,TGTGCCAGTAGTATGAAGGGAACGAACACCGGGGAGCTGTTTTTT,CASSMKGTNTGELFF
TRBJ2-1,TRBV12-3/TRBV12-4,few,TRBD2,TGTGCCAGCATCCGGACTAGCTCCCTCTACAATGAGCAGTTCTTC,CASIRTSSLYNEQFF
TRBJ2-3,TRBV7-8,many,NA,TGTGCCAGCAGCCTAACCCGTGGTCCGGCTCTTCGTGATACGCAGTATTTT,CASSLTRGPALRDTQYF
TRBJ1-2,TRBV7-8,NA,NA,TGTGCCAGCAGCCACGCCGACGGAAACTATGGCTACACCTTC,CASSHADGNYGYTF
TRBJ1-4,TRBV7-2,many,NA,TGTGCCAGCAGCTCTCCTACTAATGAAAAACTGTTTTTT,CASSSPTNEKLFF
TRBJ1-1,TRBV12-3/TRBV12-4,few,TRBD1,TGTGCCAGCAGATCTAGTTGGACAGGGGACACTGAAGCTTTCTTT,CASRSSWTGDTEAFF
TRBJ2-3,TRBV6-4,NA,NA,TGTGCCAGCAGTACCCCCGGAGGGACCCGAGCGAATACGCAGTATTTT,CASSTPGGTRANTQYF
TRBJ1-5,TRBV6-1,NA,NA,TGTGCCAGCGGAAATCAGCCCCAGCATTTT,CASGNQPQHF
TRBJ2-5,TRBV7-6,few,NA,TGTGCCAGCAGCTTTTCGGGGGAAGAGACCCAGTACTTC,CASSFSGEETQYF
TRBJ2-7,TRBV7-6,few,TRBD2,TGTGCCAGCAGCTTATTCGAGACTAGCGGGCCTGGCCCTTCCTACGAGCAGTACTTC,CASSLFETSGPGPSYEQYF
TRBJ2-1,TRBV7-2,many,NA,TGTGCCAGCAGCGAGACAGATTACAATGAGCAGTTCTTC,CASSETDYNEQFF
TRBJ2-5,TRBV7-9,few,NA,TGTGCCAGCAGCCGATGGACAGCCCAAGAGACCCAGTACTTC,CASSRWTAQETQYF
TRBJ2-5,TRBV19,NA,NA,TGTGCCAGTAGTATAGGGGGGGAAGAGACCCAGTACTTC,CASSIGGEETQYF
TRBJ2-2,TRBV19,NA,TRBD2,TGTGCCAGTAGTACCATCAGCGGGAGCTACACCGGGGAGCTGTTTTTT,CASSTISGSYTGELFF
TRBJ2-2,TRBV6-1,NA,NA,TGTGCCAGCAAAAAGTCCTGGTGGGCGGGCCACCTAGGAGGCGGGGAGCTGTTTTTT,CASKKSWWAGHLGGGELFF
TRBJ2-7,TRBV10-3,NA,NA,TGTGCCATCAGTGGGGGCTACGAGCAGTACTTC,CAISGGYEQYF
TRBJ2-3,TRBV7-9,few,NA,TGTGCCAGCAGCTGGATGTTAGCTCCTCCGAGCACAGATACGCAGTATTTT,CASSWMLAPPSTDTQYF
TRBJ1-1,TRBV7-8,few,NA,TGTGCCAGCAGCTTAGCGCGGCTGAACACTGAAGCTTTCTTT,CASSLARLNTEAFF
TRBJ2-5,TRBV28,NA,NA,TGTGCCAGCAGTTTGCCTGACAGTTTCCAAGAGACCCAGTACTTC,CASSLPDSFQETQYF
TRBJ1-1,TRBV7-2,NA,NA,TGTGCCAGCAGCTTGGTCATGAACACTGAAGCTTTCTTT,CASSLVMNTEAFF
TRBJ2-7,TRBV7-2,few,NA,TGTGCCAGCAGCTTACTCGCGCTACAAGAGCAGTACTTC,CASSLLALQEQYF
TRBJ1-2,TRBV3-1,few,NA,TGTGCCAGCAGCGCCTTGGGGCTTGGAGGTAATGGCTACACCTTC,CASSALGLGGNGYTF
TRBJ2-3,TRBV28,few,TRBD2,TGTGCCAGCAGTCCCGGGACTAGCGGGGGCACAGATACGCAGTATTTT,CASSPGTSGGTDTQYF
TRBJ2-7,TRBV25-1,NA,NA,TGTGCCAGCAGTGGTTCACACGGGACTCCACTCGGGTACGAGCAGTACTTC,CASSGSHGTPLGYEQYF
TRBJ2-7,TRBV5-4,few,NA,TGTGCCAGCAGCTTGGGACTGGAGAGGGGAGGCGAGCAGTACTTC,CASSLGLERGGEQYF
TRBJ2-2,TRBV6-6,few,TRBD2,TGTGCCAGCAGACTAGCGAAAGGGACCGGGGAGCTGTTTTTT,CASRLAKGTGELFF
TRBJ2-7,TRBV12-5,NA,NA,TGTGCTAGTGGTCTTCAGGGCAGCCTCTACGAGCAGTACTTC,CASGLQGSLYEQYF
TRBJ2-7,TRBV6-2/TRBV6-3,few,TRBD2,TGTGCCAGCACCTTAGGCCGGACTAGCACGAAACAGTACTTC,CASTLGRTSTKQYF
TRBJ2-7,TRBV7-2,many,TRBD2,TGTGCCAGCAGCTTAGCTAGCGGGGGGGCCTCCGAGCAGTACTTC,CASSLASGGASEQYF
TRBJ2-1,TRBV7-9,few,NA,TGTGCCAGCAGCAACCGGCGGACCCCCTACAATGAGCAGTTCTTC,CASSNRRTPYNEQFF